What follows describes a single TCR beta chain. Its antigen is not identified. CDR3 size: 15 residues. V dropped 4 bases and J dropped 2 bases, with 14 bases sitting between them. Germline loops: CDR1 SNHLY, CDR2 FYNNEI. The study ran its PCR with 60 Vbeta and 13 Jbeta primers. TCRdb's table, derived via immunoSEQ multiplex PCR, lists solely in-frame clones and lacks some. The table lists about 98,000 clones, over 70% of them singletons. The data belong to a study of cytomegalovirus exposure and HLA in healthy donors. Study-level points and caveats: In a later analysis, a missense DCLRE1C variant was linked to TCR beta V- and J-gene trimming.

J is TRBJ1-2 and V is TRBV2, with D maybe TRBD1 (6 bases). The origin of this receptor is a young man in good health and CMV-seropositive. The sample consisted of PBMCs. CDR3 sequence reads: CASSGRTALNYGYTF. The CDR3 DNA reads as TGTGCCAGCAGTGGGCGGACAGCACTCAACTATGGCTACACCTTC.